A single sample gave rise to the 12 T cell receptor beta chains below, sequenced in a study of long-term antiretroviral therapy in people with HIV. Sequencing used immunoSEQ v3.0 at survey level. The repertoire was sequenced with immunoSEQ multiplex PCR; TCRdb's copy has only in-frame clones and lacks some. Of approximately 29,000 clones listed, 90% are singletons. The sequencing used unsorted PBMCs, collected approximately 5.1 years after starting antiretroviral therapy. These receptors all stem from a woman in her forties with HIV.

This chain connects TRBV19 to TRBJ2-1; D possibly corresponds to TRBD2 (5 bases). Trimming pared 6 bases from V and 2 bases from J, leaving 11 bases between. The CDR3 runs 14 residues. Germline V gives CDR1 LNHDA, CDR2 SQIVND (reference sequence). The CDR3: CASSTDGAYNEQFF. The DNA of the CDR3 is TGTGCCAGTAGCACGGACGGGGCCTACAATGAGCAGTTCTTC. The full variable domain, in which reference TRBV19 and TRBJ2-1 provide the parts outside the CDR3, is DGGITQSPKYLFRKEGQNVTLSCEQNLNHDAMYWYRQDPGQGLRLIYYSQIVNDFQKGDIAEGYSVSREKKESFPLTVTSAQKNPTAFYLCASSTDGAYNEQFFGPGTRLTVL.

The CDR3 sequence is CASSFKWGLGDTQYF. DNA for the CDR3: TGTGCCAGCAGCTTCAAATGGGGGCTAGGAGATACGCAGTATTTT. The chain is built from TRBV5-5 and TRBJ2-3; tentatively, D is TRBD1 (6 bases). Germline CDR1 reads SGHKS; CDR2 reads YYEKEE (reference sequence). Trimming cost V 2 bases and J 5 bases, with 15 bases left between them. CDR3 length: 15 residues.

CDR3 protein: CASSRDLNNEQFF. As DNA, the CDR3 is TGTGCCAGCAGCCGGGACTTAAACAATGAGCAGTTCTTC. V and J are TRBV5-4 and TRBJ2-1, with a tentative D call TRBD2 (6 bases). The CDR3 extends over 13 amino acids. Germline V gene sequence: CDR1 SGHNT, CDR2 YYREEE (reference sequence). Trimming removed 4 bases at V and 5 bases at J, with 10 bases between.

The chain links TRBV19 to TRBJ1-4, with D tentatively TRBD1 (5 bases). This CDR3 region has 16 residues. CDR1 and CDR2 from the germline V gene are LNHDA and SQIVND (reference sequence). Trimming pared 3 bases from V and 5 bases from J, leaving 16 bases between. This CDR3 reads CASSIMTPRGNEKLFF. CDR3 bases: TGTGCCAGTAGTATTATGACACCCCGGGGGAATGAAAAACTGTTTTTT.

The chain combines TRBV25-1 with TRBJ1-6; D is unresolved. Trimming shortened V by 4 bases and J by 0 bases, and 4 bases separated the two germline ends. The CDR3 has 14 residues. Germline V lookup: CDR1 MGHDK, CDR2 SYGVNS. The CDR3 region is CASSASSYNSPLHF. The CDR3, as DNA: TGTGCCAGCAGTGCCAGCTCCTATAATTCACCCCTCCACTTT.

In DNA form, the CDR3 reads TGTGCCAGCAGTTACGTGGGGGACACTGAAGCTTTCTTT. Protein sequence: CASSYVGDTEAFF. V is TRBV6-6 and J is TRBJ1-1, with a tentative D call TRBD1 (5 bases). The CDR3 contains 13 residues. CDR1 is MNHNY and CDR2 is SVGAGI in the germline V gene (reference sequence). V shed 2 bases and J shed 3 bases, with 7 bases lying between them.

This clone was counted only a few times. The chain has TRBV14 and TRBJ1-5; weak D call: TRBD1 (6 bases). Trimming pared 4 bases from V and 4 bases from J, leaving 14 bases between. This CDR3 comprises 15 residues. Germline CDR1 is SGHDN and CDR2 is FVKESK. CDR3 DNA sequence: TGTGCCAGCAGCCCTTCAGGGGCGTTAAATCAGCCCCAGCATTTT. Protein: CASSPSGALNQPQHF. Drawing the rest from reference TRBV14 and TRBJ1-5, the complete variable domain is EAGVTQFPSHSVIEKGQTVTLRCDPISGHDNLYWYRRVMGKEIKFLLHFVKESKQDESGMPNNRFLAERTGGTYSTLKVQPAELEDSGVYFCASSPSGALNQPQHFGDGTRLSIL.

The rearrangement links TRBV2 to TRBJ2-1, with 8 bases fitting TRBD1. The CDR3 has 13 residues. V shed 8 bases and J 3 bases; nucleotides not matched to a gene: 3. CDR1 SNHLY and CDR2 FYNNEI come from the germline V gene. The DNA for the CDR3 is TGTGCCAGCGGAGGACAGGGCTACAATGAGCAGTTCTTC. Its translation: CASGGQGYNEQFF.

The chain recombines TRBV20-1 with TRBJ1-1; no clear D gene. Germline V lookup: CDR1 DFQATT, CDR2 SNEGSKA (reference sequence). V gave up 4 bases and J gave up 1 base, with 4 bases separating them. This CDR3 region has 11 residues. The DNA of the CDR3 is TGCAGTGCTACAACGAACACTGAAGCTTTCTTT. Protein product: CSATTNTEAFF.

This clone showed up just once. J is TRBJ2-7 and V is TRBV6-1; possible D gene TRBD1, 7 bases. V was cut by 2 bases and J by 4 bases, with 21 bases left in between. The CDR3 length is 17 residues. Per germline, CDR1 MNHNS and CDR2 SASEGT. The CDR3, as DNA: TGTGCCAGCAGTGAATGGGGGTGGGCAGGGGGGCAGTACGAGCAGTACTTC. It is translated as CASSEWGWAGGQYEQYF.

This clone was seen only once. This rearrangement joins TRBV15 to TRBJ1-5; a possible D gene is TRBD1 (5 bases). Germline lookup yields CDR1 LNHNV and CDR2 YYDKDF (reference sequence). The V end was cut by 0 bases, the J end by 3 bases, with 12 bases between. This CDR3 comprises 16 residues. The CDR3 sequence: CATSRDGTADNQPQHF. DNA for the CDR3: TGTGCCACCAGCAGAGATGGGACCGCGGACAATCAGCCCCAGCATTTT.

The chain has TRBV7-2 and TRBJ2-7, with TRBD1 matching over 8 bases. The CDR3 totals 15 residues. Trimming cost V 5 bases and J 6 bases; bases outside gene matches: 12. The germline V gene encodes CDR1 SGHTA and CDR2 FQGNSA. The CDR3 here is CASSTSTGAMGEQYF. The CDR3 DNA is TGTGCCAGCAGCACCTCGACAGGGGCAATGGGCGAGCAGTACTTC.